This TCR beta chain appears in the sequencing data of a study of blood T cell repertoires in COVID-19. In the authors' workflow: Nucleated cell number was recorded as an estimate derived from reference gene primer amplification. Repertoires were generated with immunoSEQ multiplex PCR, while TCRdb's copy carries only in-frame clones and drops some. The DNA was the basis for D and trimming; V, J and clone size are from that table. The table has 300,000 to 400,000 clones, roughly nine tenths seen once. Germline V gene sequence: CDR1 SGHVS, CDR2 FQNEAQ. V was clipped by 6 bases and J by 7 bases; unmatched bases: 11. There are 15 residues in the CDR3.

This TCR came from a woman aged 25 to 39 who had recovered from COVID-19. Material for sequencing was PBMCs or T cells enriched from blood (not recorded which). V is TRBV7-8 and J is TRBJ1-4; 7 nucleotides line up with TRBD1. As DNA, the CDR3 is TGTGCCAGCAGGCCGCGGACAGGCGCCCGTGAAAAACTGTTTTTT. Its protein is CASRPRTGAREKLFF.